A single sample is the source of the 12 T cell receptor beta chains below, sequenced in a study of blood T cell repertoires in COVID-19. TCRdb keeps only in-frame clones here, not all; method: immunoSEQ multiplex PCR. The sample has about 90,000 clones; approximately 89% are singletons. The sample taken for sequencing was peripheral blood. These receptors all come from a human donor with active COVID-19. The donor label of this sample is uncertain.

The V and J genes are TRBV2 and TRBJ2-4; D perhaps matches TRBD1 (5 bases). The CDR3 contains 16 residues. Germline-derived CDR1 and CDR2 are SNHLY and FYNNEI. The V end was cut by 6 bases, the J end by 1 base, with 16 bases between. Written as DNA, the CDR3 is TGTGCCAGCAGCATCCCCCCTAAGGGGGCCAAAAACATTCAGTACTTC. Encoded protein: CASSIPPKGAKNIQYF. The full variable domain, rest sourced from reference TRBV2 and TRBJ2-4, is EPEVTQTPSHQVTQMGQEVILRCVPISNHLYFYWYRQILGQKVEFLVSFYNNEISEKSEIFDDQFSVERPDGSNFTLKIRSTKLEDSAMYFCASSIPPKGAKNIQYFGAGTRLSVL.

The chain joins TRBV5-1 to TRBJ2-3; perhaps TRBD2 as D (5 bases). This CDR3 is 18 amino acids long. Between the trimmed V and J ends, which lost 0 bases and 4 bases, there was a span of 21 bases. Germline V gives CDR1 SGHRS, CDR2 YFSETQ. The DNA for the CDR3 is TGCGCCAGCAGCTTGGGCCTAGCCGGGCCTTTGGTCGCAGATACGCAGTATTTT. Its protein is CASSLGLAGPLVADTQYF.

The CDR3 spells CASSTSTGNTGELFF. In DNA, the CDR3 is TGTGCCAGCAGCACCTCTACAGGGAACACCGGGGAGCTGTTTTTT. The genes are TRBV7-9 and TRBJ2-2; maybe TRBD1 (5 bases). The CDR3 runs to 15 residues. The V gene lost 5 bases and the J gene lost 1 base, with 11 bases spanning the gap. Germline CDR1 and CDR2: SEHNR and FQNEAQ (reference sequence). The full variable domain, with the rest looked up from reference TRBV7-9 and TRBJ2-2, is DTGVSQNPRHKITKRGQNVTFRCDPISEHNRLYWYRQTLGQGPEFLTYFQNEAQLEKSRLLSDRFSAERPKGSFSTLEIQRTEQGDSAMYLCASSTSTGNTGELFFGEGSRLTVL.

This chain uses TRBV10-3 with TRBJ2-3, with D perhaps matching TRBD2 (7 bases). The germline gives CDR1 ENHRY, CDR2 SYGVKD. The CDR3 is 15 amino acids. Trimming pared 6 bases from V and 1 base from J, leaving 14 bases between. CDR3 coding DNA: TGTGCCATCAGCGGGGGGCCCTATGGCACAGATACGCAGTATTTT. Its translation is CAISGGPYGTDTQYF.

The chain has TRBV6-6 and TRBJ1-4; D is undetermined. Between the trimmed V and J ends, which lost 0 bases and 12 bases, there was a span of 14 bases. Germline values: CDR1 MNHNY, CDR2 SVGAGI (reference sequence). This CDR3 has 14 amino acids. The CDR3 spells CASSYSKVSVQLFF. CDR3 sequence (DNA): TGTGCCAGCAGTTACTCGAAAGTCTCGGTACAACTGTTTTTT.

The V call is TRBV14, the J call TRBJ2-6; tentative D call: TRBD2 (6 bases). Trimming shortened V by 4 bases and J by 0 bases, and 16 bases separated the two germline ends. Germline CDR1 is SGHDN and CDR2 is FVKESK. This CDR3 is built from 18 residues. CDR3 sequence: CASSPPGLPSSGANVLTF. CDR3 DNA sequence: TGTGCCAGCAGCCCCCCGGGACTTCCCTCCTCTGGGGCCAACGTCCTGACTTTC.

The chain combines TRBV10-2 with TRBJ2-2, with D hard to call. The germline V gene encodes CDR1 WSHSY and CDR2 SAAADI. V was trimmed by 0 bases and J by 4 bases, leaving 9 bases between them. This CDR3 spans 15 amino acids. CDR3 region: CASSESRAGTGELFF. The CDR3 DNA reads TGCGCCAGCAGTGAGTCTCGAGCAGGCACCGGGGAGCTGTTTTTT.

CDR3 in DNA: TGTGCCAGCAGTTTAATCGGGGAGGGAAATTCACCCCTCCACTTT. Protein sequence: CASSLIGEGNSPLHF. The chain couples TRBV28 to TRBJ1-6; D is uncertain. V was shortened by 2 bases and J by 7 bases, with 12 bases between the two germline ends. This CDR3 region has 15 residues. Germline lookup yields CDR1 MDHEN and CDR2 SYDVKM.

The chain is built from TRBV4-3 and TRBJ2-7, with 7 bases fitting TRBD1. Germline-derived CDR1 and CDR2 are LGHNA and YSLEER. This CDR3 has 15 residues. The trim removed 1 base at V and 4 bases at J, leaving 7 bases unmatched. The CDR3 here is CASSQAPGQLYEQYF. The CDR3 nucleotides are TGCGCCAGCAGCCAAGCTCCGGGACAGCTATACGAGCAGTACTTC.

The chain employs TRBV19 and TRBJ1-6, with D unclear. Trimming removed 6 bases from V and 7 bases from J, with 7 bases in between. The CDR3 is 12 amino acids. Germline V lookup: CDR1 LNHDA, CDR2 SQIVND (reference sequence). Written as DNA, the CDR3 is TGTGCCAGTAGACAGCTGAATTCACCCCTCCACTTT. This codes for CASRQLNSPLHF.

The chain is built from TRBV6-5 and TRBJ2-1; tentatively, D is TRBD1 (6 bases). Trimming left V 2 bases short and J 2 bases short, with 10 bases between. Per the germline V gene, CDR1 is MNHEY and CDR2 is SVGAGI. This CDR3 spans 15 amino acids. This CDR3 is CASSYIGGAYNEQFF. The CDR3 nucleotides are TGTGCCAGCAGTTACATAGGGGGAGCCTACAATGAGCAGTTCTTC.

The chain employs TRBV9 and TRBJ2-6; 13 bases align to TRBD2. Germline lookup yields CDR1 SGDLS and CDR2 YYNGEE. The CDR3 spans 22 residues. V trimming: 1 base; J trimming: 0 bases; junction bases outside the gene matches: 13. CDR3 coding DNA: TGTGCCAGCAGCGTACGACCGTCCGGGACTAGCGGGGATTACTCTGGGGCCAACGTCCTGACTTTC. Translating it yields CASSVRPSGTSGDYSGANVLTF.